This TCR beta chain was sequenced during a study of blood T cells in healthy people across ages (dated by TCRdb to 2015 to 2017). Background for the entire study: In model experiments, template switching captured roughly one uniquely barcoded TCR beta cDNA molecule for every two T cells. For two donors (one aged 18 to 30 and one aged 80 or older), the study analyzed two additional independent replicas of 1 million unique cDNA reads from the same blood draw. The donors were divided into four age groups: young (average 16 years), middle-aged (about 39), aged (under 70) and long-lived (approximately 74). To track age-related changes in TCR beta repertoire diversity, the study relied on deep sequencing normalized with unique cDNA molecular identifiers.

Donors were 40 or so systemically healthy Caucasian individuals from Russia aged roughly 6 to 100 years. Approximately 10 milliliters of peripheral blood were collected from each donor into EDTA-treated Vacutainer tubes. Ficoll-Paque density-gradient centrifugation was used to isolate PBMCs, with at least 6.5 million obtained per sample. Trizol reagent was used to extract total RNA from PBMCs, with at least 6 micrograms per sample. The percentages of naive CD45RAhigh/CD27high T cells were determined by flow cytometry on a PBMC aliquot from every donor. The research as a whole found: The CMV infection status of donors was not known, potentially confounding age-related changes in expanded clonotypes. As age increased, observed TCR beta diversity per million T cells dropped in a roughly linear way, and a significant reduction was already evident by age approximately 40. Estimates of total diversity based on one million sequenced T cells were considered lower bounds and underestimates. A strong correlation was found between observed TCR beta diversity and the percentage of naive T cells measured by flow cytometry. Compared with the aged group, the long-lived group had more naive CD4+ T cells, fewer expanded clones and increased TCR diversity, suggesting age selection. Since profiling was done on bulk unsorted PBMCs, naive and antigen-experienced compartments could not be conclusively compared.

Regarding this clonotype: Its antigen is unknown. It has no much larger one-base neighbor in the sample; base qualities were not kept.

Library preparation employed 5' RACE. Instrument on record: Illumina HiSeq 2500. A second 7 to 11 cycle PCR used a sample-barcoded 5' primer and a J-beta primer mix. A unique molecular identifier was introduced onto each TCR beta cDNA molecule by a template-switch 5' adaptor carrying 12 random nucleotides. Each sample yielded at least 2.5 million CDR3-containing paired-end reads. First-strand cDNA synthesis was performed from all RNA using the Mint cDNA synthesis kit, with priming by a TRBC-specific oligonucleotide. All cDNA was treated with uracil-DNA glycosylase and then went through a first 18-cycle PCR with the universal primers M1SS and BC2_uni_R. The original pipeline was this. Each sample was normalized by randomly selecting 1 million high-quality reads, each carrying a distinct molecular identifier. Reads with shared molecular identifiers were discarded instead of being binned into consensus sequences. MiTCR, set to a Q25 quality threshold and the strictest error-elimination algorithm, was used for CDR3 identification, clonotype clustering and error correction. A nonparametric unseen species model with Euler transformation was used to estimate a lower bound on total TCR beta diversity. The public reads were reanalyzed by TCRdb: fastp trimming at Q25, MiXCR alignment, in-frame beta chains only. Identical CDR3 proteins give one entry, which carries the most common genes and DNA. None of the V and J calls come from the authors' own analysis; TCRdb made them. Within this sample are about 800,000 distinct CDR3 sequences, with around a quarter of them counted one time only. The ten largest clones capture under 4.5% of the sample.

Trimming at the junction amounts to 4 bases on V and 5 bases on J, and the germline ends lie 17 bases apart. Taken from cysteine to phenylalanine, the CDR3 has 15 residues. The sequence is cut down to CDR3 DNA, 45 bases in frame from base 1. Based on the germline V gene, the CDR1 and CDR2 sequences are MNHEY and SVGEGT. This sample was also put to use in a study of T cells of mothers and their children. The other study reports the following: The donors were nine systemically healthy Caucasian individuals, made up of three mothers and their six children. cDNA synthesis used all of the extracted RNA, with roughly 1.5 ug of RNA in each 15 ul reaction. In the second PCR, the M1S primer added sample barcodes and 2-4 random nucleotides. More than 8.5 million TCR beta CDR3 reads were obtained from each mother, and millions of reads were obtained from each child. TCR recombination output is similarly shaped by thymic selection in related and unrelated pairs, with a minor effect exerted by inherited differences. Related mother-child pairs always showed normalized repertoire overlap that was slightly higher than in unrelated mother-child pairs, though the difference was never significant. With a sensitivity of about 100 clones per million clonotypes, no persistent microchimeric T cell clones were detected. In the study, deep NGS was used to compare the TCR beta repertoires of mothers and children, and features distinguishing related mother-child pairs from unrelated individuals were sought. Mothers averaged approximately 40 +/- 4 years of age and children averaged about 10 +/- 4 years. After adapters were ligated using NEBNext reagents, the libraries underwent 100+100 nt paired-end sequencing on an Illumina HiSeq 2000. Mother and child libraries were prepared a month apart and sequenced in separate runs to prevent cross-contamination. Between 500,000 and 2,000,000 distinct TCR beta clonotypes were identified per donor. Naive TCR beta clonotypes were estimated from low-frequency clonotypes matched to each donor's FACS-determined naive share, without sorting.

This TCR was recovered from a boy between 10 and 17 years old in good health. Material: blood. Rearrangement joined TRBV6-2 or TRBV6-3 to TRBJ2-5; a tentative D match to TRBD2 spans 6 bases. The bases are TGTGCCAGCAGTTCCCGGGACTGGATTTGGGAGACCCAGTACTTC. It encodes CASSSRDWIWETQYF.